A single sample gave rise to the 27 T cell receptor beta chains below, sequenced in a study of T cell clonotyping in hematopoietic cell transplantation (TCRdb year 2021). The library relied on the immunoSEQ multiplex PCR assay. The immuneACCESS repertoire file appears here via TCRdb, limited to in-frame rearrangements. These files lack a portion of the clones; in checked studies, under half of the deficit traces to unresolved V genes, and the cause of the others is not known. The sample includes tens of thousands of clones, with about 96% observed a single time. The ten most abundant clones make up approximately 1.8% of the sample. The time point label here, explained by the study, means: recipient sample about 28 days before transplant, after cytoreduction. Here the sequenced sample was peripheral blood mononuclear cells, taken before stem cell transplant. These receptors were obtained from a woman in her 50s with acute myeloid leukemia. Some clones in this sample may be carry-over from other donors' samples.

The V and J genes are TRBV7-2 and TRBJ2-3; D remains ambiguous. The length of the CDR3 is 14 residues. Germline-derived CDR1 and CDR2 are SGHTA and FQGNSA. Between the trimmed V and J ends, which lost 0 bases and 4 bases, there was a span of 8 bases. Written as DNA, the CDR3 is TGTGCCAGCAGCTTAGCGATGTACGCAGATACGCAGTATTTT. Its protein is CASSLAMYADTQYF.

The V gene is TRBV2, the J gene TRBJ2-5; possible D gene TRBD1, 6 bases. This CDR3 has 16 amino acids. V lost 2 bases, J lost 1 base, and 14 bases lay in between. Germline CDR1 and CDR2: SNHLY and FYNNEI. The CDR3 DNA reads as TGTGCCAGCAGTGAACTAGGACAGCAGTTCCAAGAGACCCAGTACTTC. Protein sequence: CASSELGQQFQETQYF. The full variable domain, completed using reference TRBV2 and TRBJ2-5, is EPEVTQTPSHQVTQMGQEVILRCVPISNHLYFYWYRQILGQKVEFLVSFYNNEISEKSEIFDDQFSVERPDGSNFTLKIRSTKLEDSAMYFCASSELGQQFQETQYFGPGTRLLVL.

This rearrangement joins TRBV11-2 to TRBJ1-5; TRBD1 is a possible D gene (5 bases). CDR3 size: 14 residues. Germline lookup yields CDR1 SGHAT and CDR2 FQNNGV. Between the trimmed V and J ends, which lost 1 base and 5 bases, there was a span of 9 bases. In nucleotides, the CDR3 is TGTGCCAGCAGCTTAGCAGGGTTCGATCAGCCCCAGCATTTT. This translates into CASSLAGFDQPQHF. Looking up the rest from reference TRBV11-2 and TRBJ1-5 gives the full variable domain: EAGVAQSPRYKIIEKRQSVAFWCNPISGHATLYWYQQILGQGPKLLIQFQNNGVVDDSQLPKDRFSAERLKGVDSTLKIQPAKLEDSAVYLCASSLAGFDQPQHFGDGTRLSIL.

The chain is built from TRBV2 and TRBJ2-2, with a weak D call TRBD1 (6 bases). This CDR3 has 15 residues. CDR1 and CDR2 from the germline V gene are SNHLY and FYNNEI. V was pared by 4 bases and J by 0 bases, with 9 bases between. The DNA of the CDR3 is TGTGCCAGCAGTGGACAGGTGGCGAACACCGGGGAGCTGTTTTTT. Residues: CASSGQVANTGELFF.

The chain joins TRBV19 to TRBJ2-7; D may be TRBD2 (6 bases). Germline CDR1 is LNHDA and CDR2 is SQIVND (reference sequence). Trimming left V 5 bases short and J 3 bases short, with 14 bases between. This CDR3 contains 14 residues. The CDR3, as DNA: TGTGCCAGTAGTCCTCTTAGCGGCGGCTACGAGCAGTACTTC. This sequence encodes CASSPLSGGYEQYF. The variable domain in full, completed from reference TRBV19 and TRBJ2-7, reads DGGITQSPKYLFRKEGQNVTLSCEQNLNHDAMYWYRQDPGQGLRLIYYSQIVNDFQKGDIAEGYSVSREKKESFPLTVTSAQKNPTAFYLCASSPLSGGYEQYFGPGTRLTVT.

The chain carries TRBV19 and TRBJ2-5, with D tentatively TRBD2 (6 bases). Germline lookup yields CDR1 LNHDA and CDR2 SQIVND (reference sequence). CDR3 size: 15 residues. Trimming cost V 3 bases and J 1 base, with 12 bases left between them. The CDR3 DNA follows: TGTGCCAGTAGTATCCAACGGACTACCCAAGAGACCCAGTACTTC. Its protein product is CASSIQRTTQETQYF.

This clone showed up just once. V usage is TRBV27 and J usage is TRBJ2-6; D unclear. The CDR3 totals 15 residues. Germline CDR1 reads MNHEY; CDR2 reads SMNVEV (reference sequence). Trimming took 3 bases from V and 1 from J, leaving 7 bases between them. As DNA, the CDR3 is TGTGCCAGCAGTTTGACGACTTCTGGGGCCAACGTCCTGACTTTC. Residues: CASSLTTSGANVLTF.

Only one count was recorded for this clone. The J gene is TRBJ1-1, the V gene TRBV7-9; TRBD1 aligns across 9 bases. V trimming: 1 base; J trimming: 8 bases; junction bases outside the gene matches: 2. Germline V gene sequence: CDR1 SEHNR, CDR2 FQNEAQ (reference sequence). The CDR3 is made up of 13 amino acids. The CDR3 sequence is CASSLGQGVEAFF. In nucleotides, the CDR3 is TGTGCCAGCAGCTTAGGACAGGGGGTAGAAGCTTTCTTT.

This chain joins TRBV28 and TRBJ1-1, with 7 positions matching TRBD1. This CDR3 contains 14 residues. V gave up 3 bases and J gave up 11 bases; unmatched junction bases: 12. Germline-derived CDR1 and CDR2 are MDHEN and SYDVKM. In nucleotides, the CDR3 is TGTGCCAGCAGTTTCCTTCCGGGACAGCAATACGCTTTCTTT. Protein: CASSFLPGQQYAFF.

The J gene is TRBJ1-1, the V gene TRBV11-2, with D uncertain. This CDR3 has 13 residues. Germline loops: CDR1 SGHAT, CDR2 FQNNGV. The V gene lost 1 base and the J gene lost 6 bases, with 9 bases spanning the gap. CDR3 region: CASSLGRVSEAFF. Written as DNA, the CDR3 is TGTGCCAGCAGCTTAGGGAGGGTTTCTGAAGCTTTCTTT.

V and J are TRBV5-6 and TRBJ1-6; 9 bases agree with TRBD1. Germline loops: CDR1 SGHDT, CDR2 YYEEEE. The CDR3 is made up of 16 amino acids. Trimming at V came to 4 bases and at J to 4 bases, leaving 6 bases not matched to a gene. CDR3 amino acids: CASSPGQGRYNSPLHF. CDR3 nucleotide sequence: TGTGCCAGCAGCCCCGGACAGGGGCGTTATAATTCACCCCTCCACTTT.

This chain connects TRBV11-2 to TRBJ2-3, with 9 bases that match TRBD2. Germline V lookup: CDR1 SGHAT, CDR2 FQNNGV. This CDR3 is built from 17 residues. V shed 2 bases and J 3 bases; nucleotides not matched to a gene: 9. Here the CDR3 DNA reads TGTGCCAGCAGCTTATATAGGGCGGGAGGGGGAACAGATACGCAGTATTTT. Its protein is CASSLYRAGGGTDTQYF.

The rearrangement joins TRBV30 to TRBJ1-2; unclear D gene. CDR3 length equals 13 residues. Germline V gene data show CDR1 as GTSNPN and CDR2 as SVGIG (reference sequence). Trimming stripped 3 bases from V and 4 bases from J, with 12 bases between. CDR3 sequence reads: CAWSPGRIYGYTF. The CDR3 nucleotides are TGTGCCTGGAGCCCCGGGAGGATCTATGGCTACACCTTC.

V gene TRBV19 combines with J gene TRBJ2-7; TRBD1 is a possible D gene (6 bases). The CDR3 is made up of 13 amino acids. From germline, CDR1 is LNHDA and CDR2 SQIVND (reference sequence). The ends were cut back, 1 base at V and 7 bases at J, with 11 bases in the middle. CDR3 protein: CASSIVQGSEQYF. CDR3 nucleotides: TGTGCCAGTAGTATAGTACAGGGCAGTGAGCAGTACTTC. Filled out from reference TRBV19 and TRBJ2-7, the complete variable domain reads DGGITQSPKYLFRKEGQNVTLSCEQNLNHDAMYWYRQDPGQGLRLIYYSQIVNDFQKGDIAEGYSVSREKKESFPLTVTSAQKNPTAFYLCASSIVQGSEQYFGPGTRLTVT.

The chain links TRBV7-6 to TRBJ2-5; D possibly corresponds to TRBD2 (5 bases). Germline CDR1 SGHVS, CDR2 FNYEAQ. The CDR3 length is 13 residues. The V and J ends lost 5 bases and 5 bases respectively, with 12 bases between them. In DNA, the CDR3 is TGTGCCAGCAGCCCCTCAAGGAGGGAGACCCAGTACTTC. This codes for CASSPSRRETQYF.

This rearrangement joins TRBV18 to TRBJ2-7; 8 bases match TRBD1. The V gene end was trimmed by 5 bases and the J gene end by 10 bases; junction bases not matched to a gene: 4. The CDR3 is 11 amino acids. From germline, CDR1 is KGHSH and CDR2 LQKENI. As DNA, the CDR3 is TGTGCCAGCTCAAACAGGGGGGAACAGTACTTC. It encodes CASSNRGEQYF. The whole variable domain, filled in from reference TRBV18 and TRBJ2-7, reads NAGVMQNPRHLVRRRGQEARLRCSPMKGHSHVYWYRQLPEEGLKFMVYLQKENIIDESGMPKERFSAEFPKEGPSILRIQQVVRGDSAAYFCASSNRGEQYFGPGTRLTVT.

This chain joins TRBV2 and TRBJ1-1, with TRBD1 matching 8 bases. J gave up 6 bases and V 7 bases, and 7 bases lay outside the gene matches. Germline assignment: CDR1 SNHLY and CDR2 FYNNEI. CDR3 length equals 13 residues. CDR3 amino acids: CASKDRERAEAFF. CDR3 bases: TGTGCCAGCAAGGACAGGGAAAGAGCTGAAGCTTTCTTT.

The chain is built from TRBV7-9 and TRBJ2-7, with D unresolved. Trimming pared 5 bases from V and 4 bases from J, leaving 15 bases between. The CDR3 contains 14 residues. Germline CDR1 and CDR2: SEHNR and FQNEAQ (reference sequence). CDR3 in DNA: TGTGCCAGCAGCCTGACCAGCTCGCTGTACGAGCAGTACTTC. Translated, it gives CASSLTSSLYEQYF. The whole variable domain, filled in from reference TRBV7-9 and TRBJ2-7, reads DTGVSQNPRHKITKRGQNVTFRCDPISEHNRLYWYRQTLGQGPEFLTYFQNEAQLEKSRLLSDRFSAERPKGSFSTLEIQRTEQGDSAMYLCASSLTSSLYEQYFGPGTRLTVT.

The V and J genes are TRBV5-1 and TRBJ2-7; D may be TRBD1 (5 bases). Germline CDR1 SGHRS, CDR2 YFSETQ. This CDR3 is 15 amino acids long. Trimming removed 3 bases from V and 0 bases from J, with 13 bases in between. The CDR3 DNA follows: TGCGCCAGCAGCTCCATTGGACACAACTCCTACGAGCAGTACTTC. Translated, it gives CASSSIGHNSYEQYF.

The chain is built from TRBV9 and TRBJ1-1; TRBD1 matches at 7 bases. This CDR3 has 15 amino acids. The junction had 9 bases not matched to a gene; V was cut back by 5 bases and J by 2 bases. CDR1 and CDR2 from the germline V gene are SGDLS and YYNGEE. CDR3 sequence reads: CASSQYRTGNTEAFF. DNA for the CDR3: TGTGCCAGCAGTCAATATAGGACAGGCAACACTGAAGCTTTCTTT.

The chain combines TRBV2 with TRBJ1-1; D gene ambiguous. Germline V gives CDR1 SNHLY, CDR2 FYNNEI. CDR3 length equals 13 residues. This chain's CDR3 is CATRPDLNTEAFF. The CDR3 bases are TGTGCAACCCGCCCTGACCTGAACACTGAAGCTTTCTTT.

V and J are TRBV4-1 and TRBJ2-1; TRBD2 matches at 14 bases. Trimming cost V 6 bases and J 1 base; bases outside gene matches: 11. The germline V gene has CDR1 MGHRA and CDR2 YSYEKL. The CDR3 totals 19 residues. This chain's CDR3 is CASSQGTSGSARSYNEQFF. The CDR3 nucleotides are TGCGCCAGCAGTCAGGGGACTAGCGGGAGTGCGAGGTCCTACAATGAGCAGTTCTTC.

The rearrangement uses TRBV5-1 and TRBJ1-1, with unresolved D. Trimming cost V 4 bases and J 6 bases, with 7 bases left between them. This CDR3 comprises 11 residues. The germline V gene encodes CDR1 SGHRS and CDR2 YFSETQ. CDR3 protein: CASSLGSEAFF. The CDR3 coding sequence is TGCGCCAGCAGCCTGGGATCTGAAGCTTTCTTT.

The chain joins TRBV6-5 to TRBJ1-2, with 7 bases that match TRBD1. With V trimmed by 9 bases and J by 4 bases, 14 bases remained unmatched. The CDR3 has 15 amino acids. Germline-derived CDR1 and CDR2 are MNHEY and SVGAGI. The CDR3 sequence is CASGDPGQAAYGYTF. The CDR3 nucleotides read TGTGCCAGTGGAGATCCAGGACAGGCGGCCTATGGCTACACCTTC.

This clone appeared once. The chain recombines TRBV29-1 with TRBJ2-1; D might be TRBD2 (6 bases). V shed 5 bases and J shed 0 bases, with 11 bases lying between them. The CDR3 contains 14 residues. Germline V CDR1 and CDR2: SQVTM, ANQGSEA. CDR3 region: CSVNIAVSYNEQFF. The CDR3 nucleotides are TGCAGCGTTAATATAGCGGTCTCCTACAATGAGCAGTTCTTC.

DNA for the CDR3: TGTGCCAGCATGGGCTTTTCAAGCTCCTACGAGCAGTACTTC. Encoded protein: CASMGFSSSYEQYF. This chain links TRBV7-8 with TRBJ2-7; D uncertain. The V gene lost 7 bases and the J gene lost 0 bases, with 13 bases spanning the gap. The CDR3 extends over 14 amino acids. Looked up from germline, CDR1 is SGHVS and CDR2 is FQNEAQ. Supplemented by reference TRBV7-8 and TRBJ2-7, the full variable domain reads GAGVSQSPRYKVAKRGQDVALRCDPISGHVSLFWYQQALGQGPEFLTYFQNEAQLDKSGLPSDRFFAERPEGSVSTLKIQRTQQEDSAVYLCASMGFSSSYEQYFGPGTRLTVT.

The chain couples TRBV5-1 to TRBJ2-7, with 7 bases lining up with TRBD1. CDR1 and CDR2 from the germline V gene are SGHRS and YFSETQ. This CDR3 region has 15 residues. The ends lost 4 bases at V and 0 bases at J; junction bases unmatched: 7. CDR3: CASSQGVSTSYEQYF. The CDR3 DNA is TGCGCCAGCAGCCAGGGGGTCTCAACCTCCTACGAGCAGTACTTC.